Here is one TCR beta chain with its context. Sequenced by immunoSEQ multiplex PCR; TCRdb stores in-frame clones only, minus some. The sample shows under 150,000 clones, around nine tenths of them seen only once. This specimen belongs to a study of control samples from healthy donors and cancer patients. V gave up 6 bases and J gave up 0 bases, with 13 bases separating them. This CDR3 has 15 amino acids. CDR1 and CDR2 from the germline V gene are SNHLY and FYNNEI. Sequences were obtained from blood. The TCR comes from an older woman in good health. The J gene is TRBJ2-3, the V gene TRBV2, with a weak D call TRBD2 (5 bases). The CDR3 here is CASRIERFSTDTQYF. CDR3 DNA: TGTGCCAGCAGAATCGAGCGGTTCAGCACAGATACGCAGTATTTT.